Listed below are T cell receptor beta chains from one sample, sequenced in a study of prognosis after radiotherapy for stage I lung cancer. One entry per CDR3 protein results from TCRdb running MiXCR on the multiplex PCR reads. The sample lists approximately 13,000 distinct CDR3 sequences; roughly 50% were seen once. Source: PBMCs, taken before or after stereotactic body radiation therapy (not recorded which). The receptors stem from a donor of 50 years or more with non-small cell lung cancer. The CDR3 runs from the conserved cysteine through the conserved F or W. The D gene is left open where the match is weak. Size is stated for part of the rows, as once, few or many counts, or as a class when the clone is expanded.

TRBJ2-1,TRBV7-9,-,-,CASSLVEGAYNEQFF,TGTGCCAGCAGCTTAGTTGAGGGGGCCTACAATGAGCAGTTCTTC
TRBJ2-1,TRBV2,many,-,CASSRDSNNEQFF,TGTGCCAGCAGTAGGGACTCCAACAATGAGCAGTTCTTC
TRBJ1-1,TRBV6-2/TRBV6-3,-,TRBD1,CASSLDRANTEAFF,TGTGCCAGCAGCCTGGACAGGGCGAACACTGAAGCTTTCTTT
TRBJ2-6,TRBV9,-,-,CASSVEAAGANVLTF,TGTGCCAGCAGCGTAGAGGCAGCTGGGGCCAACGTCCTGACTTTC
TRBJ1-5,TRBV12-3/TRBV12-4,many,-,CASSTQGSQPQHF,TGTGCCAGCAGTACTCAGGGGAGTCAGCCCCAGCATTTT
TRBJ2-1,TRBV5-4,many,TRBD2,CASSTRAGGYEQFF,TGTGCCAGCAGCACACGGGCGGGGGGGTATGAGCAGTTCTTC
TRBJ2-7,TRBV12-3/TRBV12-4,-,-,CASNSVGGPTYEQYF,TGTGCCAGCAACTCCGTGGGTGGTCCCACCTACGAGCAGTACTTC
TRBJ1-5,TRBV19,many,-,CASAQRHSNQPQHF,TGTGCCAGTGCACAGAGACATAGCAATCAGCCCCAGCATTTT
TRBJ1-3,TRBV9,-,-,CASHNFDGRNSGNTIYF,TGTGCCAGTCATAATTTCGACGGTCGTAACTCTGGAAACACCATATATTTT
TRBJ1-2,TRBV6-1,medium-sized,-,CASSNQMDYGYTF,TGTGCCAGCAGTAACCAGATGGACTATGGCTACACCTTC
TRBJ2-1,TRBV28,many,-,CASSLSQVSNEQFF,TGTGCCAGCAGTTTATCACAGGTCAGCAATGAGCAGTTCTTC
TRBJ2-3,TRBV6-2/TRBV6-3,medium-sized,-,CASSYSVDTQYF,TGTGCCAGCAGTTACTCTGTGGATACGCAGTATTTT
TRBJ2-3,TRBV16,many,-,CASSQLGSSTDTQYF,TGTGCCAGCAGCCAACTGGGATCGAGCACAGATACGCAGTATTTT
TRBJ2-7,TRBV5-1,many,-,CASRKAGDSYEQYF,TGCGCCAGCAGGAAGGCAGGCGACTCCTACGAGCAGTACTTC
TRBJ2-7,TRBV24-1,-,TRBD1,CATSARQGYEQYF,TGTGCCACCAGTGCCAGACAGGGCTACGAGCAGTACTTC
TRBJ2-5,TRBV29-1,-,-,CSVERGLIGTQYF,TGCAGCGTTGAAAGGGGACTCATTGGGACCCAGTACTTC
TRBJ2-7,TRBV6-1,-,-,CASSRGDYEQYF,TGTGCCAGCAGCAGGGGTGACTACGAGCAGTACTTC
TRBJ2-1,TRBV20-1,-,TRBD2,CSARDRSGGTLNEQFF,TGCAGTGCTAGAGATAGGAGCGGGGGCACACTCAATGAGCAGTTCTTC
TRBJ2-7,TRBV20-1,many,TRBD2,CSARDPAGRSYEQYF,TGCAGTGCTAGAGACCCAGCGGGGCGCTCCTACGAGCAGTACTTC
TRBJ2-1,TRBV12-3/TRBV12-4,many,TRBD2,CASSLSGGGHNEQFF,TGTGCCAGCAGTTTATCCGGGGGGGGCCACAATGAGCAGTTCTTC
TRBJ1-3,TRBV6-5,medium-sized,-,CASSYSVHSGNTIYF,TGTGCCAGCAGTTACTCAGTCCACTCTGGAAACACCATATATTTT
TRBJ1-2,TRBV6-1,once,TRBD1,CASKWTGNYGYTF,TGTGCCAGCAAATGGACAGGCAACTATGGCTACACCTTC
TRBJ1-6,TRBV27,-,-,CASSSNNSPLHF,TGTGCCAGCAGTTCAAATAATTCACCCCTCCACTTT
TRBJ2-1,TRBV28,once,TRBD1,CASQQGGSNEQFF,TGTGCCAGCCAACAGGGGGGATCGAATGAGCAGTTCTTC
TRBJ2-7,TRBV11-2,-,-,CASTITVGDQYF,TGTGCCAGCACTATAACGGTGGGGGATCAGTACTTC